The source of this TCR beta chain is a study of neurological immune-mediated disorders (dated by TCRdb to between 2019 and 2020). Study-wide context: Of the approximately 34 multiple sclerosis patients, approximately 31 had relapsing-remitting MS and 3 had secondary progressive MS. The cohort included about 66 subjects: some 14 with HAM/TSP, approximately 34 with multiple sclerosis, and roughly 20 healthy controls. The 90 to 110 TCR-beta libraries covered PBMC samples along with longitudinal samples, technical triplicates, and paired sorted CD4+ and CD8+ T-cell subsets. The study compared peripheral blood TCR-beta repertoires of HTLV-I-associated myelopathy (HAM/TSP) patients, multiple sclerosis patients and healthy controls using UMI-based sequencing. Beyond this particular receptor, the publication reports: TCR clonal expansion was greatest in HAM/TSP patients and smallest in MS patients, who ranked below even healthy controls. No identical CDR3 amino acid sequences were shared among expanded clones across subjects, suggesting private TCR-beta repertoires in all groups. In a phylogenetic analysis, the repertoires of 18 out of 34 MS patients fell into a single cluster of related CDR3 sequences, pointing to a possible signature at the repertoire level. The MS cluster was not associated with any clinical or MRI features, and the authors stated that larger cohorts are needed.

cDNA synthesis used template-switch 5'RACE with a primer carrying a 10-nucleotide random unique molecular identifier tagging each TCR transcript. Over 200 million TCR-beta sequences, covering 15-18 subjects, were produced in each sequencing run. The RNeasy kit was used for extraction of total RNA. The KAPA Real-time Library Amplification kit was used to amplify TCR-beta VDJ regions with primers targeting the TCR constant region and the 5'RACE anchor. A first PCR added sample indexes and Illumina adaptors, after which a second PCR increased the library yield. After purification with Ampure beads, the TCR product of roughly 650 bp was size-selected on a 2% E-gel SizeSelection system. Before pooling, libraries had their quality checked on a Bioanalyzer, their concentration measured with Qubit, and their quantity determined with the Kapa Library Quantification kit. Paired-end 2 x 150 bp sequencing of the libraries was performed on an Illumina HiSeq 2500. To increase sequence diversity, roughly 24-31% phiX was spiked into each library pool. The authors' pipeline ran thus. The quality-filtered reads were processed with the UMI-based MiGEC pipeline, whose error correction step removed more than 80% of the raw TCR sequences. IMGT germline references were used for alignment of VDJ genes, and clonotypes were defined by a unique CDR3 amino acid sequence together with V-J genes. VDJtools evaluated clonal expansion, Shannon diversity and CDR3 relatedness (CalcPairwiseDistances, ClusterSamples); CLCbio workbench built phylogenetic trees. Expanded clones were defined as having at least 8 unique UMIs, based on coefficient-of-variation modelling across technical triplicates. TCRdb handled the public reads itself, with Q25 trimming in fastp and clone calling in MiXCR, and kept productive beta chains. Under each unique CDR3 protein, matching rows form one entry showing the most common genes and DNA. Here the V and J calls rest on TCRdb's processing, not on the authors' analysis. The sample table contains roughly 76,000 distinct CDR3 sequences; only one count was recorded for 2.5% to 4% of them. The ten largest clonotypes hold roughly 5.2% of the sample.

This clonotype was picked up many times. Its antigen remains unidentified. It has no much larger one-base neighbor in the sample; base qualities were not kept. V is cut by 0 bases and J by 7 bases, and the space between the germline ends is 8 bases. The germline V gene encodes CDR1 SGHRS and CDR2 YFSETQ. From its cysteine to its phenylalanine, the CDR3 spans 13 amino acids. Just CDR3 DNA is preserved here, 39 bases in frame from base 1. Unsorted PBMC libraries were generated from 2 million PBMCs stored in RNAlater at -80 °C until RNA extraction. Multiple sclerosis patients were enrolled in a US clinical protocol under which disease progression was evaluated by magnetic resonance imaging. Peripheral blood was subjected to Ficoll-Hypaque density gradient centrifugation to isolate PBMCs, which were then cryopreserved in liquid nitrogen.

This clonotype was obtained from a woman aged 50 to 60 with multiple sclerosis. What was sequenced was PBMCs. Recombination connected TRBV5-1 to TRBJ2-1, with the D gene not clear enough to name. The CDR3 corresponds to CASSLGWSNEQFF. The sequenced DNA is TGCGCCAGCAGCTTGGGGTGGAGTAATGAGCAGTTCTTC.